This TCR beta chain was recovered during a study of technical replicates of blood from several donors. Germline CDR1 SQVTM, CDR2 ANQGSEA. The CDR3 covers 21 residues. V trimming: 2 bases; J trimming: 1 base; junction bases outside the gene matches: 25. Sequencing was performed with immunoSEQ multiplex PCR; in TCRdb, only in-frame clones are kept and a portion is missing. The sample lists tens of thousands of clones; roughly 96% were seen once. J is TRBJ2-7 and V is TRBV29-1, with 8 bases fitting TRBD1. The sequenced sample was T cells isolated from PBMCs. This receptor was identified in a human donor in good health. CDR3: CSVEIAYGDRSPFVLSYEQYF. The DNA of the CDR3 is TGCAGCGTTGAAATAGCTTATGGGGACAGGAGTCCCTTTGTCTTATCCTACGAGCAGTACTTC.